Following are 22 T cell receptor beta chains from one sample sequenced in a study of shared clonotypes between healthy human individuals. The method was immunoSEQ multiplex PCR; TCRdb's version includes in-frame clones alone and lacks a portion of them. The sample consists of 2 million to 2.5 million clones, roughly 92% of them appearing once. The sample taken for sequencing was naive CD4+ T cells from PBMCs. The sample's subset: CD45RA+ positively selected. The receptors were gathered from a man between 18 and 29 years old in good health. Some clones in this sample may be carry-over from other donors' samples.

For the CDR3, the DNA is TGCGCCAGCAGCTATGACAGGTTCGGTGAAAAACTGTTTTTT. Residues: CASSYDRFGEKLFF. This rearrangement joins TRBV4-3 to TRBJ1-4; D is possibly TRBD1 (6 bases). V was pared by 5 bases and J by 7 bases, with 14 bases between. Germline loops: CDR1 LGHNA, CDR2 YSLEER. The CDR3 extends over 14 amino acids.

The gene calls are TRBV4-2 and TRBJ2-1; 12 nucleotides align to TRBD2. Per germline, CDR1 LGHNA and CDR2 YNFKEQ. This CDR3 region has 16 residues. J gave up 7 bases and V 1 base, and 5 bases lay outside the gene matches. CDR3: CASSQGTSGISNEQFF. The CDR3 nucleotides read TGTGCCAGCAGCCAAGGGACTAGCGGGATCAGTAATGAGCAGTTCTTC.

DNA for the CDR3: TGTGCCATCATGGGACAGGGGGAAGAGCAGTACTTC. Encoded protein: CAIMGQGEEQYF. The J gene is TRBJ2-7, the V gene TRBV10-3, with TRBD1 matching 11 bases. The J segment lost 7 bases and the V segment lost 7 bases, leaving 3 bases of the junction unmatched. This CDR3 region has 12 residues. CDR1 is ENHRY, CDR2 SYGVKD, per germline.

V gene TRBV25-1 combines with J gene TRBJ2-5; D is possibly TRBD1 (7 bases). There are 16 residues in the CDR3. The germline CDR1 and CDR2 sequences are MGHDK and SYGVNS. The germline V and J ends were trimmed by 4 bases and 2 bases, with 17 bases remaining between them. The CDR3 nucleotides are TGTGCCAGCAGTGTTCACAGGCCAGGGGGGCAAGAGACCCAGTACTTC. Amino acids: CASSVHRPGGQETQYF.

The gene calls are TRBV7-2 and TRBJ1-5; D uncertain. CDR1 SGHTA and CDR2 FQGNSA come from the germline V gene. This CDR3 region has 13 residues. Trimming pared 3 bases from V and 5 bases from J, leaving 8 bases between. CDR3 sequence: CASSFRADQPQHF. DNA of the CDR3: TGTGCCAGCAGCTTTAGGGCGGATCAGCCCCAGCATTTT.

This sequence joins TRBV5-4 and TRBJ2-1; D possibly corresponds to TRBD2 (6 bases). This CDR3 spans 16 amino acids. Trimming took off 4 bases at V and 7 bases at J, with 21 bases between the two ends. Germline values: CDR1 SGHNT, CDR2 YYREEE (reference sequence). In DNA, the CDR3 is TGTGCCAGCAGCCTCCTTACGGGCCTCGCGGGGAATGAGCAGTTCTTC. Protein product: CASSLLTGLAGNEQFF.

The chain uses TRBV10-1 and TRBJ2-3; 9 nucleotides align to TRBD1. This CDR3 is 14 amino acids long. Trimming removed 6 bases from V and 3 bases from J; junction bases left unmatched: 4. Germline values: CDR1 WNHNN, CDR2 SYGVQD (reference sequence). For the CDR3, the DNA is TGCGCCAGCAGGGGACAGGGTGTAACAGATACGCAGTATTTT. This encodes CASRGQGVTDTQYF.

V is TRBV15 and J is TRBJ2-5, with D hard to call. With 5 bases removed from V and 1 base from J, the gap between germline ends came to 8 bases. The V gene's germline CDR1 is LNHNV and CDR2 YYDKDF (reference sequence). This CDR3 comprises 13 residues. The CDR3 DNA reads TGTGCCACCAGCGCCCGGCTCCAAGAGACCCAGTACTTC. Its translation is CATSARLQETQYF.

This clone was detected once. The chain recombines TRBV10-3 with TRBJ2-7; 8 nucleotides align to TRBD2. V lost 6 bases, J lost 3 bases, and 16 bases stayed unmatched. The CDR3 covers 17 residues. Per germline, CDR1 ENHRY and CDR2 SYGVKD. The CDR3 DNA sequence: TGTGCCATCAGCCAAACGAGGAGGGGACTAGGGGTCTACGAGCAGTACTTC. It yields the protein CAISQTRRGLGVYEQYF.

The chain joins TRBV27 to TRBJ2-7; D could derive from TRBD1 or TRBD2 (5 bases each). Trimming stripped 5 bases from V and 0 bases from J, with 23 bases between. This CDR3 comprises 18 residues. Per germline, CDR1 MNHEY and CDR2 SMNVEV (reference sequence). CDR3 DNA: TGTGCCAGCAGTACGGGACGGCCCGGGACCCAGACCTCCTACGAGCAGTACTTC. Translation: CASSTGRPGTQTSYEQYF.

The J gene is TRBJ2-1, the V gene TRBV6-1; D call uncertain. Trimming took 4 bases from V and 8 from J, leaving 12 bases between them. The CDR3 has 13 amino acids. The germline V gene encodes CDR1 MNHNS and CDR2 SASEGT. CDR3 coding DNA: TGTGCCAGCAGTGCGTCCCAGCGCTATGAGCAGTTCTTC. Its translation is CASSASQRYEQFF.

The rearrangement joins TRBV7-8 to TRBJ2-2, with TRBD2 matching 9 bases. After removal of 1 base from V and 8 bases from J, the junction contained 14 bases not matched to a gene. This CDR3 region has 18 residues. Germline CDR1 is SGHVS and CDR2 is FQNEAQ. The DNA for the CDR3 is TGTGCCAGCAGCTTAGTAGGAAGCGGGAGGCCAGAGAGGGGGGAGCTGTTTTTT. Protein product: CASSLVGSGRPERGELFF.

The CDR3 bases are TGTGCCAGCAGCTTAATGTCAGGTCTGAACACTGAAGCTTTCTTT. It encodes CASSLMSGLNTEAFF. The chain is built from TRBV7-3 and TRBJ1-1; no clear D gene. The CDR3 runs to 15 residues. V was trimmed by 1 base and J by 0 bases, leaving 9 bases between them. CDR1 is SGHTA, CDR2 FQGTGA, per germline.

The chain is built from TRBV14 and TRBJ2-5, with D tentatively TRBD1 (6 bases). In germline, CDR1 is SGHDN, CDR2 FVKESK. The CDR3 is 14 residues long. V shed 4 bases and J shed 5 bases, with 14 bases lying between them. The CDR3 is CASSLDQGRETQYF. The CDR3 nucleotides read TGTGCCAGCAGCCTCGACCAGGGGCGGGAGACCCAGTACTTC. The variable domain in full, completed from reference TRBV14 and TRBJ2-5, reads EAGVTQFPSHSVIEKGQTVTLRCDPISGHDNLYWYRRVMGKEIKFLLHFVKESKQDESGMPNNRFLAERTGGTYSTLKVQPAELEDSGVYFCASSLDQGRETQYFGPGTRLLVL.

The chain uses TRBV11-2 and TRBJ2-4; 8 bases align to TRBD2. The CDR3 runs to 14 residues. CDR1 SGHAT and CDR2 FQNNGV come from the germline V gene. V shed 5 bases and J 5 bases; nucleotides not matched to a gene: 5. CDR3 sequence (DNA): TGTGCCAGCAGCCCCGGGGGGGCTCAAAACATTCAGTACTTC. It is translated as CASSPGGAQNIQYF.

The rearrangement joins TRBV5-4 to TRBJ2-3; 11 bases map to TRBD2. Per the germline V gene, CDR1 is SGHNT and CDR2 is YYREEE (reference sequence). CDR3 length: 17 residues. The J segment lost 4 bases and the V segment lost 4 bases, leaving 11 bases of the junction unmatched. The CDR3 protein is CASSRSVAGGRADTQYF. Here the CDR3 DNA reads TGTGCCAGCAGCCGTTCCGTAGCGGGGGGGAGGGCAGATACGCAGTATTTT.

The gene calls are TRBV7-8 and TRBJ2-3; the D call may be TRBD1 or TRBD2 (6 bases each). The V and J ends lost 2 bases and 5 bases respectively, with 14 bases between them. Germline-derived CDR1 and CDR2 are SGHVS and FQNEAQ. CDR3 length: 15 residues. The DNA of the CDR3 is TGTGCCAGCAGCTTATTCCCTCGGGGGCAAGATACGCAGTATTTT. This codes for CASSLFPRGQDTQYF.

The V call is TRBV13, the J call TRBJ2-7; 13 bases are shared with TRBD2. The V and J ends lost 5 bases and 6 bases, in that order; junction bases with no gene match: 25. The CDR3 runs 21 residues. Germline V gene lookup returns CDR1 PRHDT and CDR2 FYEKMQ (reference sequence). The CDR3 spells CASSRIVDRFGLAGDTAEQYF. In DNA form, the CDR3 reads TGTGCCAGCAGCAGAATCGTAGACAGATTTGGACTAGCGGGGGACACGGCCGAGCAGTACTTC.

V gene TRBV4-1 combines with J gene TRBJ2-2; no firm D call. The germline CDR1 and CDR2 sequences are MGHRA and YSYEKL. V shed 4 bases and J shed 8 bases, with 11 bases lying between them. This CDR3 comprises 13 residues. The CDR3 loop reads CASSLFDGGELFF. The CDR3 DNA sequence: TGCGCCAGCAGCCTATTCGACGGAGGGGAGCTGTTTTTT.

The chain's CDR3 is CASLSLKEGKLFF. The CDR3 DNA reads TGTGCCAGCCTCTCTTTAAAGGAGGGAAAACTGTTTTTT. V and J are TRBV18 and TRBJ1-4; D is unresolved. V lost 8 bases, J lost 10 bases, and 17 bases lay in between. The CDR3 runs to 13 residues. Germline V gene lookup returns CDR1 KGHSH and CDR2 LQKENI.

This clone was detected a few times. This chain uses TRBV29-1 with TRBJ1-1; D remains ambiguous. The V and J ends lost 4 bases and 0 bases respectively, with 9 bases between them. The length of the CDR3 is 13 residues. Germline CDR1 is SQVTM and CDR2 is ANQGSEA. The CDR3 DNA sequence: TGCAGCGTTGTCCAGATCATGAACACTGAAGCTTTCTTT. This codes for CSVVQIMNTEAFF.

The genes are TRBV5-4 and TRBJ2-1; tentatively, D is TRBD1 or TRBD2 (6 bases each). The CDR3 runs 14 residues. Per the germline V gene, CDR1 is SGHNT and CDR2 is YYREEE (reference sequence). Trimming pared 9 bases from V and 0 bases from J, leaving 13 bases between. CDR3 in DNA: TGTGCCACGTGGGGGCGGGACTCCTACAATGAGCAGTTCTTC. It yields the protein CATWGRDSYNEQFF. The full variable domain, in which reference TRBV5-4 and TRBJ2-1 provide the parts outside the CDR3, is ETGVTQSPTHLIKTRGQQVTLRCSSQSGHNTVSWYQQALGQGPQFIFQYYREEENGRGNFPPRFSGLQFPNYSSELNVNALELDDSALYLCATWGRDSYNEQFFGPGTRLTVL.